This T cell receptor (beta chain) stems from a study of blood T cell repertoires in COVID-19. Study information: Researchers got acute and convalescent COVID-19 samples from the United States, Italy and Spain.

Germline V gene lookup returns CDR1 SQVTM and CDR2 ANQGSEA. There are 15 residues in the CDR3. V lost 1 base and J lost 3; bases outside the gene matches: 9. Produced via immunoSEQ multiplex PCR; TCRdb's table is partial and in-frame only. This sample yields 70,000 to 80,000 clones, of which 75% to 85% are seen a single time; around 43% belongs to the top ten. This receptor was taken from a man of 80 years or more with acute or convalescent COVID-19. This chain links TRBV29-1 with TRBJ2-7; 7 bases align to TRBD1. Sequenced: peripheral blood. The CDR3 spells CSVEASTGTNYEQYF. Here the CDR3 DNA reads TGCAGCGTTGAAGCTTCGACAGGGACGAACTACGAGCAGTACTTC.